The 17 T cell receptor beta chains below come from one sample, sequenced in a study of T cells in Graves' hyperthyroidism and ophthalmopathy. TCR beta CDR3 regions were amplified from RNA transcripts. The TCR CDR3 first-round RT-PCR relied on the HTBI primer set. TCRdb re-called the multiplex PCR reads through MiXCR, storing one row per CDR3 protein. The sample gives some 690,000 distinct CDR3 sequences, 17% of which show up once; less than 20% is in the top ten. Sample: blood. The receptors shown here come from a man in his fifties with Graves' hyperthyroidism.

Concerning this clonotype: A much larger clone lies a single base off, so this may be a read error. The chain joins TRBV29-1 to TRBJ2-3, with TRBD2 identical over 7 bases. Germline trimming cut 3 bases from V and 10 bases from J; bases unmatched to any gene: 13. Per germline, CDR1 SQVTM and CDR2 ANQGSEA. The CDR3 is 14 amino acids. The chain's CDR3 is CSVEPPGLPNAQYF. The CDR3, as DNA: TGCAGCGTTGAGCCCCCGGGACTACCCAATGCGCAGTATTTT.

This clonotype has only a few counts. The chain joins TRBV10-2 to TRBJ2-3, with 11 bases lining up with TRBD2. CDR3 length: 14 residues. After removal of 7 bases from V and 5 bases from J, the junction contained 5 bases not matched to a gene. Per the germline V gene, CDR1 is WSHSY and CDR2 is SAAADI. This CDR3 reads CASTLAGGGDTQYF. CDR3 sequence (DNA): TGCGCCAGCACCCTAGCGGGAGGTGGAGATACGCAGTATTTT.

The chain is built from TRBV24-1 and TRBJ2-5; TRBD1 matches 8 bases. Trimming took 3 bases from V and 1 from J; bases not matched to a gene: 3. The CDR3 is made up of 15 amino acids. The germline gives CDR1 KGHDR, CDR2 SFDVKD. CDR3 DNA: TGTGCCACCAGTGATAATACAGGGGGCCAAGAGACCCAGTACTTC. Translating gives CATSDNTGGQETQYF.

Remarks on this clonotype: It may be a read error: a sequence one base away is much more abundant. The chain combines TRBV7-3 with TRBJ1-4; the D gene is possibly TRBD1 (6 bases). The CDR3 is 14 residues long. The V gene lost 6 bases and the J gene lost 7 bases, with 15 bases spanning the gap. Germline V gene lookup returns CDR1 SGHTA and CDR2 FQGTGA. The CDR3 nucleotides read TGTGCCAGCAGTGAAGGGGGGGCTAGTGAAAAACTGTTTTTT. Its protein is CASSEGGASEKLFF.

The chain is built from TRBV3-1 and TRBJ2-7, with TRBD1 matching over 11 bases. Germline V CDR1 and CDR2: LGHDT, YNNKEL (reference sequence). This CDR3 has 16 residues. V trimming: 4 bases; J trimming: 1 base; junction bases outside the gene matches: 6. The CDR3, as DNA: TGTGCCAGCAGCCTCCCCGGACAGGGGGCATCCTACGAGCAGTACTTC. This codes for CASSLPGQGASYEQYF.

In this sample, this clonotype turned up many times. The chain is built from TRBV7-9 and TRBJ2-3; possibly TRBD1 for D (5 bases). The V gene lost 3 bases and the J gene lost 3 bases, with 19 bases spanning the gap. Germline lookup yields CDR1 SEHNR and CDR2 FQNEAQ (reference sequence). CDR3 length equals 17 residues. DNA of the CDR3: TGTGCCAGCAGCTTCCAGGGTATTACGGTCCAAACAGATACGCAGTATTTT. Its translation: CASSFQGITVQTDTQYF.

J is TRBJ1-1 and V is TRBV20-1, with 12 positions matching TRBD1. Trimming at V came to 0 bases and at J to 4 bases, leaving 9 bases not matched to a gene. Looked up from germline, CDR1 is DFQATT and CDR2 is SNEGSKA (reference sequence). The CDR3 is made up of 17 amino acids. CDR3 protein: CSARDPGTGGWITEAFF. The CDR3 nucleotides read TGCAGTGCTAGAGATCCTGGGACAGGGGGCTGGATCACTGAAGCTTTCTTT.

This clonotype was detected a few times. This sequence joins TRBV6-5 and TRBJ1-5, with a possible D match to TRBD1 (5 bases). The V and J ends lost 0 bases and 4 bases respectively, with 16 bases between them. The CDR3 is 17 amino acids. Germline loops: CDR1 MNHEY, CDR2 SVGAGI. DNA of the CDR3: TGTGCCAGCAGTTACTCCTCCCCAGGGAATAGGAATCAGCCCCAGCATTTT. Amino acids: CASSYSSPGNRNQPQHF.

The genes are TRBV10-1 and TRBJ1-5, with D maybe TRBD1 (5 bases). This CDR3 has 14 amino acids. V was shortened by 6 bases and J by 0 bases, with 9 bases between the two germline ends. Germline lookup yields CDR1 WNHNN and CDR2 SYGVQD (reference sequence). This CDR3 is CASSGGLSNQPQHF. The CDR3 DNA reads TGCGCCAGCAGCGGGGGTCTTAGCAATCAGCCCCAGCATTTT.

On this clonotype itself: Since a much larger clone is just one base distant, this may be a read error. Because it lacks the conserved phenylalanine or tryptophan at the end, this CDR3 is likely a read error. V and J are TRBV28 and TRBJ2-7; TRBD1 aligns across 8 bases. Unmatched junction bases numbered 10, after V lost 5 bases and J lost 4 bases. The CDR3 totals 15 residues. Germline V lookup: CDR1 MDHEN, CDR2 SYDVKM. The CDR3 nucleotides read TGTGCCAGCAGTGTTATATCAGGGGGCCAGTACGAGCAGTACTCC. This gives the protein CASSVISGGQYEQYS.

This clonotype was found many times. The V gene is TRBV20-1, the J gene TRBJ2-5, with 10 bases aligning to TRBD2. CDR1 is DFQATT, CDR2 SNEGSKA, per germline (reference sequence). Trimming cost V 6 bases and J 1 base; bases outside gene matches: 14. There are 17 residues in the CDR3. DNA of the CDR3: TGCAGTGCCGCGCCAATCTCGACTAGCGGGTTCCAAGAGACCCAGTACTTC. It is translated as CSAAPISTSGFQETQYF.

V and J are TRBV3-1 and TRBJ2-2, with 7 nucleotides matching TRBD1. This CDR3 is 16 amino acids long. Trimming took 4 bases from V and 4 from J; bases not matched to a gene: 9. Germline-derived CDR1 and CDR2 are LGHDT and YNNKEL (reference sequence). The CDR3 DNA is TGTGCCAGCAGCCCGATGACAGGGCGAATCACCGGGGAGCTGTTTTTT. Its translation is CASSPMTGRITGELFF.

V gene TRBV5-4 combines with J gene TRBJ2-7; 14 nucleotides align to TRBD2. This CDR3 contains 15 residues. CDR1 is SGHNT, CDR2 YYREEE, per germline (reference sequence). With V trimmed by 4 bases and J by 4 bases, 4 bases remained unmatched. This CDR3 is CASSGGLAGDYEQYF. Here the CDR3 DNA reads TGTGCCAGCAGCGGGGGACTAGCGGGAGATTACGAGCAGTACTTC.

This clonotype was detected many times. The CDR3 DNA reads as TGTGCCAGTAGTATTCAGGGCCAATCACCCCTCCACTTT. This sequence encodes CASSIQGQSPLHF. This chain links TRBV19 with TRBJ1-6, with D possibly matching TRBD1 (5 bases). V gave up 3 bases and J gave up 10 bases, with 10 bases separating them. Germline values: CDR1 LNHDA, CDR2 SQIVND (reference sequence). The CDR3 runs to 13 residues.

This chain uses TRBV19 with TRBJ2-7; D uncertain. CDR1 LNHDA and CDR2 SQIVND come from the germline V gene (reference sequence). The ends were cut back, 1 base at V and 0 bases at J, with 10 bases in the middle. This CDR3 is 15 amino acids long. The CDR3 coding sequence is TGTGCCAGTAGTATAGGACGGGCGCCCTCCTACGAGCAGTACTTC. Protein product: CASSIGRAPSYEQYF.

The table lists this clonotype with many counts. The chain has TRBV2 and TRBJ2-3; 10 nucleotides match TRBD1. The junction had 2 bases not matched to a gene; V was cut back by 7 bases and J by 4 bases. Per the germline V gene, CDR1 is SNHLY and CDR2 is FYNNEI. This CDR3 has 13 amino acids. CDR3 coding DNA: TGTGCCAGCAATGGACAGGGGGCAGATACGCAGTATTTT. Translation gives CASNGQGADTQYF.

This clonotype came up many times. The chain couples TRBV12-3 or TRBV12-4 to TRBJ2-7; D perhaps matches TRBD2 (6 bases). Trimming pared 3 bases from V and 5 bases from J, leaving 14 bases between. The CDR3 is made up of 14 amino acids. The CDR3 loop reads CASSFQGLNNEQYF. Written as DNA, the CDR3 is TGTGCCAGCAGTTTTCAGGGACTTAACAACGAGCAGTACTTC.